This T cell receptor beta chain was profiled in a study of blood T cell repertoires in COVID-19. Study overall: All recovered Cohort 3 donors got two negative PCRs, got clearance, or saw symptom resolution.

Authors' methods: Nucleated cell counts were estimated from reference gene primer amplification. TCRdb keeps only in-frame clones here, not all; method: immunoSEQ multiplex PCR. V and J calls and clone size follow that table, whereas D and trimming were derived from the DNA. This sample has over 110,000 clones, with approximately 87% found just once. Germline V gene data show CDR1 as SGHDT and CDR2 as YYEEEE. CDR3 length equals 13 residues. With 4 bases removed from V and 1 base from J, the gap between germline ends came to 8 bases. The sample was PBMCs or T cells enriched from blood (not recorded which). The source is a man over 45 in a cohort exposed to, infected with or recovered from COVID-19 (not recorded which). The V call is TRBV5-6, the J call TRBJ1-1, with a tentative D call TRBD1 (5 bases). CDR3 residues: CASSRRGNTEAFF. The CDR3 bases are TGTGCCAGCAGCCGTAGGGGGAACACTGAAGCTTTCTTT.